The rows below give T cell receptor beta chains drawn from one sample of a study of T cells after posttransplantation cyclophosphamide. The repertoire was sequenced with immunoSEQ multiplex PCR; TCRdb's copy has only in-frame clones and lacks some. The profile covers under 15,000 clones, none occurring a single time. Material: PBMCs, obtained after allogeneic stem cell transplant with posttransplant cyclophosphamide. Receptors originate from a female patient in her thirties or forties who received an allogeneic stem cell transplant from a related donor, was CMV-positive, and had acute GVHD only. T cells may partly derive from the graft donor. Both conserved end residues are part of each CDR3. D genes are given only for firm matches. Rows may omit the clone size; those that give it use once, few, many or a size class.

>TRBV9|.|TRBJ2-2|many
TGTGCCAGCAGCGTAGGGTGGCTCCTCGGGGAGCTGTTTTTT
CASSVGWLLGELFF
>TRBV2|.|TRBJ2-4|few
TGTGCCAGCAGTGAGTTGGGGGCGGCCAAAAACATTCAGTACTTC
CASSELGAAKNIQYF
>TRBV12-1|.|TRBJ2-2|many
TGTGCCAGCAGCTTTCCTTGGACTAGCCAGAACACCGGGGAGCTGTTTTTT
CASSFPWTSQNTGELFF
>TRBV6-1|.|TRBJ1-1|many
TGTGCCAGCAGCACAGGGCGATCGAACACTGAAGCTTTCTTT
CASSTGRSNTEAFF
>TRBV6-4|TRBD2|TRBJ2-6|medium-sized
TGTGCCAGCAGTGAGGAACTAGCGGGGGGTCCTAGCTCTGGGGCCAACGTCCTGACTTTC
CASSEELAGGPSSGANVLTF
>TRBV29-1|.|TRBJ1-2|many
TGCAGCGTTGAGCAGATGGCGGGGCAAAAGGGGTATGGCTACACCTTC
CSVEQMAGQKGYGYTF
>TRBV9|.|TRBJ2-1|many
TGTGCCAGCAGCGTCCTGGACTTCCACAATGAGCAGTTCTTC
CASSVLDFHNEQFF
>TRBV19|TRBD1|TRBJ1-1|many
TGTGCCAGTAGCGATAATCGGGGGACAGGGGGACAGCTCGGAGCTTTCTTT
CASSDNRGTGGQLGAFF
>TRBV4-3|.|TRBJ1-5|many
TGCGCCAGCAGCCAGCACCGGGGACAAGGTTCGCAGCCCCAGCATTTT
CASSQHRGQGSQPQHF
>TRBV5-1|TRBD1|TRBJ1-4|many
TGCGCCAGCAGCCCCGGGACAGGGGGTGGCGGTAATGAAAAACTGTTTTTT
CASSPGTGGGGNEKLFF
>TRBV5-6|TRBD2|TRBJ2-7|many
TGTGCCAGCAGCTTGGTCGGGGCGGGGGGCGAGCAGTACTTC
CASSLVGAGGEQYF
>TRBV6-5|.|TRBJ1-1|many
TGTGCCAGCAGCACGGGTGGGACTGAAGCTTTCTTT
CASSTGGTEAFF
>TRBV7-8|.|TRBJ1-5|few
TGTGCCAGCAGCTTAGTGGGCGGGCCCCGGACCAATCAGCCCCAGCATTTT
CASSLVGGPRTNQPQHF
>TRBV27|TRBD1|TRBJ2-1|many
TGTGCCAGCAGTTTACAGGGGGAGAAGTTCTTC
CASSLQGEKFF
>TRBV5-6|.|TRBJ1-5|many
TGTGCCAGCAGCGTAGGAGGGCTCTCGGATTATCAGCCCCAGCATTTT
CASSVGGLSDYQPQHF
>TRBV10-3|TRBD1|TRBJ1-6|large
TGTGCCATAGGGACAGGCGAGAATTCACCCCTCCACTTT
CAIGTGENSPLHF
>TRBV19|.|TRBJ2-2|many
TGTGCCAGTAGTATAGCCCGCGGGAACGGGGAGCTGTTTTTT
CASSIARGNGELFF
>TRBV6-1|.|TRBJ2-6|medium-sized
TGTGCCAGCACGTTGGCCTCTGGGGCCAACGTCCTGACTTTC
CASTLASGANVLTF
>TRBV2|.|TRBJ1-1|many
TGTGCCAGCACGGACATCTTAAACACTGAAGCTTTCTTT
CASTDILNTEAFF
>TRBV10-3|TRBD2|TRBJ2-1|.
TGTGCCATTGGGACTAGCGGGTTCCCGGGGTTCTTC
CAIGTSGFPGFF
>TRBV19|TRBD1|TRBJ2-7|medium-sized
TGTGCCAGTAGTAAACAGGGGAACAGCTACGAGCAGTACTTC
CASSKQGNSYEQYF
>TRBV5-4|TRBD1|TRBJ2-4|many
TGTGCCAGCAGCGCCAGGGACAGAGTAAACATTCAGTACTTC
CASSARDRVNIQYF
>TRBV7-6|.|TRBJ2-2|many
TGTGCCAGCAGCTTAGATGGACAAACCGGGGAGCTGTTTTTT
CASSLDGQTGELFF
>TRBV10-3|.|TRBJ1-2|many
TGTGCCATCAATATAATCAGGGAGGGCGGCTACACCTTC
CAINIIREGGYTF
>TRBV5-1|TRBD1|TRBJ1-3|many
TGCGCCAGCAGTCTTACAGGGGACTTCTCTGGAAACACCATATATTTT
CASSLTGDFSGNTIYF
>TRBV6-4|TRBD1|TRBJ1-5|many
TGTGCCAGCAGTGACCACACTCGACAGGGAATGCGCAATCAGCCCCAGCATTTT
CASSDHTRQGMRNQPQHF
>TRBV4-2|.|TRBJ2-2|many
TGTGCCAGCAGCCAACTAGCCGGGGAGCTGTTTTTT
CASSQLAGELFF
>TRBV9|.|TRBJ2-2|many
TGTGCCAGCAGCGCCAGGGGTCGCGGGGAGCTGTTTTTT
CASSARGRGELFF
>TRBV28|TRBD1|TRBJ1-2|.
TGTGCCAGCAGTCTAGGGACAGGGAATGGCTACACCTTC
CASSLGTGNGYTF
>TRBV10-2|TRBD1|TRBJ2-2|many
TGCGCCAGCTCCCTGGCACAGGGGCTCGTTGGGGAGCTGTTTTTT
CASSLAQGLVGELFF
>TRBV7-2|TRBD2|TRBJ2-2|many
TGTGCCAGCAGCTTAGGAAGAGGCGGGAGGGGGGAGCTGTTTTTT
CASSLGRGGRGELFF
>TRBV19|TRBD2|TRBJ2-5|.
TGTGCCAGTAGTATTATAGCGGGAGTGGAGACCCAGTACTTC
CASSIIAGVETQYF
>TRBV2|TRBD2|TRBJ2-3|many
TGTGCCAGTAAGCGGACTAGCCAGGACACAGATACGCAGTATTTT
CASKRTSQDTDTQYF
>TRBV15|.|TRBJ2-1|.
TGTGCCACCAGCAGAGGTAGATTAAGCTCCTACAATGAGCAGTTCTTC
CATSRGRLSSYNEQFF
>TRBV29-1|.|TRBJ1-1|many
TGCAGCGCCGGAGGCGGAAACACTGAAGCTTTCTTT
CSAGGGNTEAFF
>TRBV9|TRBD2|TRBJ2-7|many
TGTGCCAGCAGCACCGGACTAGCGGGTGTCTACGAGCAGTACTTC
CASSTGLAGVYEQYF
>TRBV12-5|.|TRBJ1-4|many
TGTGCTAGTGGCAGAGACAGAACTAATGAAAAACTGTTTTTT
CASGRDRTNEKLFF
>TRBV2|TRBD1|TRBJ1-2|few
TGTGCCAGCGGGACAGGGACTAACTATGGCTACACCTTC
CASGTGTNYGYTF
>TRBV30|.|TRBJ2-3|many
TGTGCCTGGAATTCGGGGAGCACAGATACGCAGTATTTT
CAWNSGSTDTQYF
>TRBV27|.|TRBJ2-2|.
TGTGCCAGCACTCGGACAGCCGAATGGCCAATTCATACCGGGGAGCTGTTTTTT
CASTRTAEWPIHTGELFF
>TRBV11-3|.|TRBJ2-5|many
TGTGCCAGCAGCTTCCCGCAAGAGACCCAGTACTTC
CASSFPQETQYF
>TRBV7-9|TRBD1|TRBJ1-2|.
TGTGCCAGCAGCTCGAGACAGGGGGGCGACTATGGCTACACCTTC
CASSSRQGGDYGYTF
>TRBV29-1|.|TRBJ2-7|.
TGCAGCGTTGCGGAGGGGAGCGAGCAGTACTTC
CSVAEGSEQYF
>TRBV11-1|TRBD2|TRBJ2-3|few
TGTGCCAGCAGCCGGACTAGCGGGGCAGATACGCAGTATTTT
CASSRTSGADTQYF
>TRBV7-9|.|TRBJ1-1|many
TGTGCCAGCAGCCCTCACAGGGAGAACACTGAAGCTTTCTTT
CASSPHRENTEAFF
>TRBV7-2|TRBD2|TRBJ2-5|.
TGTGCCAGCAGCCGGACTAGCGGGAGGGCCTCGGGACAAGAGACCCAGTACTTC
CASSRTSGRASGQETQYF